This is a list of T cell receptor beta chains from one sample in a study of blood T cell repertoires in COVID-19. The protocol was immunoSEQ multiplex PCR, while the TCRdb copy is restricted to in-frame clones and leaves out a portion. Of 150,000 to 200,000 clones listed, about 89% were seen once; the top ten hold roughly 3.5%. Sequencing used peripheral blood. These TCRs come from a man between 65 and 85 years old with acute or convalescent COVID-19. The CDR3 runs from the conserved cysteine through the conserved F or W. The order of the fields is D gene, V gene, J gene, clone size, CDR3 protein, CDR3 DNA. D genes are given only for firm matches. Size is omitted from some rows. Given values are once, few, many or a class for expanded clones.

TRBD1	TRBV6-5	TRBJ2-5	.	CATLRDRTQETQYF	TGTGCCACCCTCCGGGACAGGACCCAAGAGACCCAGTACTTC
TRBD2	TRBV9	TRBJ2-5	.	CASSLSGDQETQYF	TGTGCCAGCAGCCTGAGCGGGGACCAAGAGACCCAGTACTTC
.	TRBV28	TRBJ1-1	.	CASRPGQPNTEAFF	TGTGCCAGCAGGCCCGGACAGCCGAACACTGAAGCTTTCTTT
TRBD1	TRBV7-7	TRBJ2-2	.	CASSSRTGEGTGELFF	TGTGCTAGCAGCTCCCGGACAGGGGAGGGAACCGGGGAGCTGTTTTTT
TRBD1	TRBV28	TRBJ1-2	.	CASSSKTGLDGYTF	TGTGCCAGCAGTTCCAAGACAGGGCTCGATGGCTACACCTTC
.	TRBV28	TRBJ1-5	.	CATSLGGPPQHF	TGTGCCACCAGTTTAGGAGGGCCACCCCAGCATTTT
.	TRBV24-1	TRBJ1-1	.	CATSPGENEAFF	TGTGCCACCAGTCCAGGGGAGAATGAAGCTTTCTTT
TRBD2	TRBV7-2	TRBJ2-5	.	CASSLGSGGGSETQYF	TGTGCCAGCAGCTTGGGTAGCGGGGGGGGATCGGAGACCCAGTACTTC
.	TRBV5-1	TRBJ2-7	.	CASSLGVSLATDEQYF	TGCGCCAGCAGCTTGGGCGTATCTCTTGCCACGGACGAGCAGTACTTC
.	TRBV21-1	TRBJ2-7	.	CASILAGPPYEQYF	TGTGCCAGCATCCTAGCGGGGCCTCCCTACGAGCAGTACTTC
TRBD2	TRBV6-6	TRBJ2-7	.	CASSSPGGRYEQYF	TGTGCCAGCAGCTCTCCGGGAGGGCGGTACGAGCAGTACTTC
TRBD2	TRBV24-1	TRBJ2-1	.	CATSDSLAGVDNEQFF	TGTGCCACCAGTGATTCACTAGCGGGAGTGGACAATGAGCAGTTCTTC
TRBD1	TRBV28	TRBJ1-4	.	CASSYRDREKLFF	TGTGCCAGCAGTTACCGGGACAGGGAAAAACTGTTTTTT
.	TRBV4-1	TRBJ2-7	.	CASSLLTGSSYEQYF	TGCGCCAGCAGCTTATTAACAGGTTCCTCCTACGAGCAGTACTTC
TRBD1	TRBV20-1	TRBJ1-1	.	CSASFWDSLVRLNTEAFF	TGCAGTGCTAGTTTCTGGGACAGTCTCGTGAGGTTGAACACTGAAGCTTTCTTT
TRBD2	TRBV2	TRBJ2-7	.	CASSEALERGGGEQYF	TGTGCCAGCAGTGAAGCGCTTGAGCGGGGGGGCGGCGAGCAGTACTTC
.	TRBV29-1	TRBJ1-1	.	CSVGWGDTEAFF	TGCAGCGTTGGTTGGGGGGATACTGAAGCTTTCTTT
.	TRBV18	TRBJ2-7	.	CASSPPGRDEQYF	TGTGCCAGCTCACCACCGGGCAGGGACGAGCAGTACTTC
.	TRBV11-2	TRBJ2-7	.	CASSLGLEQYF	TGTGCCAGCAGCTTAGGGCTCGAGCAGTACTTC
.	TRBV27	TRBJ1-2	once	CATHPGRGEWYGYTF	TGTGCCACCCACCCTGGGCGGGGGGAGTGGTATGGCTACACCTTC
.	TRBV20-1	TRBJ1-5	.	CSVLGGKPQHF	TGCAGTGTCCTCGGGGGGAAGCCCCAGCATTTT
TRBD1	TRBV28	TRBJ2-5	.	CASSRQGRRETQYF	TGTGCCAGCAGCCGACAGGGGAGACGGGAGACCCAGTACTTC
TRBD1	TRBV23-1	TRBJ2-1	.	CASNRDRLPRQGYDEQFF	TGCGCCAGCAATCGGGATCGTTTACCGAGACAGGGATATGATGAGCAGTTCTTC
.	TRBV4-1	TRBJ1-1	.	CASSQWTFTTEAFF	TGCGCCAGCAGCCAGTGGACTTTCACCACTGAAGCTTTCTTT
TRBD1	TRBV11-2	TRBJ2-2	few	CASSPLQGDTGELFF	TGTGCCAGCAGCCCTTTACAGGGGGACACCGGGGAGCTGTTTTTT
TRBD1	TRBV6-5	TRBJ2-7	few	CASSPPGTDPSEQYF	TGTGCCAGCAGTCCTCCCGGGACAGATCCATCCGAGCAGTACTTC
TRBD1	TRBV7-9	TRBJ1-2	few	CASSPTGEGGYTF	TGTGCCAGCAGCCCGACAGGGGAGGGAGGCTACACCTTC
.	TRBV5-1	TRBJ2-2	few	CASSLPSAGVGELFF	TGCGCCAGCAGCTTGCCCTCGGCAGGGGTCGGGGAGCTGTTTTTT
TRBD1	TRBV4-1	TRBJ1-2	.	CASSRQFHRGQIGYTF	TGCGCCAGCAGCCGACAGTTCCACAGGGGGCAGATTGGCTACACCTTC
.	TRBV6-5	TRBJ2-3	.	CASSEGVFRTQYF	TGTGCCAGCAGCGAGGGGGTCTTTCGCACGCAGTATTTT
.	TRBV9	TRBJ2-6	.	CASSVTGAGANVLTF	TGTGCCAGCAGCGTAACGGGGGCTGGGGCCAACGTCCTGACTTTC
TRBD2	TRBV7-2	TRBJ2-1	few	CASSLGLAVSYNEQFF	TGTGCCAGCAGCTTAGGACTAGCGGTCTCCTACAATGAGCAGTTCTTC
TRBD1	TRBV9	TRBJ1-2	once	CASSVRGTGVTYGYTF	TGTGCCAGCAGCGTACGCGGGACAGGGGTAACCTATGGCTACACCTTC
.	TRBV10-3	TRBJ2-5	.	CAISETLSRETQYF	TGTGCCATCAGTGAGACCCTAAGTCGAGAGACCCAGTACTTC
.	TRBV6-1	TRBJ1-5	.	CASSDGDAPGNQPQHF	TGTGCCAGCAGTGATGGAGACGCACCAGGCAATCAGCCCCAGCATTTT
.	TRBV19	TRBJ2-1	.	CASSTDSLWNEQFF	TGTGCCAGTAGTACGGACAGTCTGTGGAATGAGCAGTTCTTC
.	TRBV9	TRBJ1-6	.	CASSARVERSSYNSPLHF	TGTGCCAGCAGCGCGCGGGTCGAAAGGAGCTCCTATAATTCACCCCTCCACTTT
.	TRBV5-1	TRBJ2-3	.	CASTLSGTSTDTQYF	TGCGCCAGTACCTTGAGCGGAACTAGCACAGATACGCAGTATTTT
TRBD1	TRBV2	TRBJ1-1	once	CASRWDREDTEAFF	TGTGCCAGCCGGTGGGACAGGGAGGACACTGAAGCTTTCTTT
.	TRBV5-6	TRBJ2-7	.	CASSSFRDTSSYEQYF	TGTGCCAGCAGCTCCTTTCGGGACACCAGCTCCTACGAGCAGTACTTC
.	TRBV3-1/TRBV3-2	TRBJ2-6	.	CASSPSRANVLTF	TGTGCCAGCAGCCCCAGTCGGGCCAACGTCCTGACTTTC
TRBD1	TRBV6-6	TRBJ1-5	few	CASRDREFYSNQPQHF	TGTGCCAGCAGGGACAGGGAATTTTATAGCAATCAGCCCCAGCATTTT
.	TRBV4-3	TRBJ2-3	.	CASSLTGDGTDTQYF	TGCGCCAGCAGCCTGACGGGGGACGGCACAGATACGCAGTATTTT
.	TRBV7-2	TRBJ2-2	.	CASSLGRSWELFF	TGTGCCAGCAGCTTAGGTCGGTCTTGGGAGCTGTTTTTT
TRBD2	TRBV9	TRBJ2-7	once	CASSSRSGGAYEQYF	TGTGCCAGCAGCTCCCGAAGCGGGGGGGCCTACGAGCAGTACTTC
TRBD2	TRBV5-5	TRBJ2-5	.	CASNLLAGGADQYF	TGTGCCAGCAACCTTTTAGCGGGGGGGGCGGACCAGTACTTC
TRBD1	TRBV3-1/TRBV3-2	TRBJ1-6	.	CASSQRQGTSPLHF	TGTGCCAGCAGCCAACGACAGGGGACTTCACCCCTCCACTTT
.	TRBV29-1	TRBJ1-2	.	CSVEWRGGRRGYGYTF	TGCAGCGTTGAATGGCGGGGGGGGCGGAGAGGCTATGGCTACACCTTC
.	TRBV6-5	TRBJ1-2	.	CASNNQPGDGYTF	TGTGCCAGCAATAATCAGCCCGGAGATGGCTACACCTTC